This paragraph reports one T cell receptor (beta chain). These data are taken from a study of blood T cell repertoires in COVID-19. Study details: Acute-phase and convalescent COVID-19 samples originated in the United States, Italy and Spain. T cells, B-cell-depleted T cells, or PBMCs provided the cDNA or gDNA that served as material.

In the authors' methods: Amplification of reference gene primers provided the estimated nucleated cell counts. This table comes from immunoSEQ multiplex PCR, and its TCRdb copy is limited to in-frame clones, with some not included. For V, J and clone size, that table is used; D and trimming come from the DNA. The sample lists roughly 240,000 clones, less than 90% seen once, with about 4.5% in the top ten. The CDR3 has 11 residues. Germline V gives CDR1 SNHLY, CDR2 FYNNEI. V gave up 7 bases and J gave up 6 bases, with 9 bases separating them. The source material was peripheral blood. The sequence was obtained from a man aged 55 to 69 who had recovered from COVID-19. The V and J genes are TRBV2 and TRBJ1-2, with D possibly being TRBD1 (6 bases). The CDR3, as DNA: TGTGCCAGCAAGGACAGTAATGGCTACACCTTC. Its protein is CASKDSNGYTF. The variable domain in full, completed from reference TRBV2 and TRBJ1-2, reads EPEVTQTPSHQVTQMGQEVILRCVPISNHLYFYWYRQILGQKVEFLVSFYNNEISEKSEIFDDQFSVERPDGSNFTLKIRSTKLEDSAMYFCASKDSNGYTFGSGTRLTVV.